The 9 T cell receptor beta chains below were found in one sample sequenced in a study of blood T cell repertoires in COVID-19. TCRdb's table, derived via immunoSEQ multiplex PCR, lists solely in-frame clones and lacks some. The repertoire includes over 300,000 clones, roughly 90% of them detected once, and about 6.8% sits in the top ten. Sequenced input: peripheral blood. Every receptor here comes from a man younger than 35 who had recovered from COVID-19.

The rearrangement joins TRBV19 to TRBJ1-4; D unclear. Trimming took off 6 bases at V and 4 bases at J, with 18 bases between the two ends. Germline assignment: CDR1 LNHDA and CDR2 SQIVND (reference sequence). The CDR3 has 16 residues. The CDR3 region is CASRPWERSVNEKLFF. DNA for the CDR3: TGTGCCAGTAGGCCATGGGAGCGTTCCGTTAATGAAAAACTGTTTTTT.

This clone has only one observation. The chain joins TRBV5-6 to TRBJ2-7, with TRBD2 as a possible D gene (6 bases). Germline V gene lookup returns CDR1 SGHDT and CDR2 YYEEEE. Trimming cost V 0 bases and J 2 bases, with 12 bases left between them. The CDR3 runs 15 residues. The CDR3 DNA reads TGTGCCAGCAGCTTGGTGGCGGGAATCGCCTACGAGCAGTACTTC. This codes for CASSLVAGIAYEQYF.

This clone was observed a handful of times. The V gene is TRBV7-3, the J gene TRBJ2-2; 7 nucleotides line up with TRBD2. After removal of 1 base from V and 0 bases from J, the junction contained 5 bases not matched to a gene. Germline loops: CDR1 SGHTA, CDR2 FQGTGA. The CDR3 is made up of 17 amino acids. CDR3 amino acids: CASSLISGTTNTGELFF. CDR3 coding DNA: TGTGCCAGCAGCTTAATTTCCGGGACTACGAACACCGGGGAGCTGTTTTTT.

As regards this clone: Mismatch with germline at one junction end may stem from a read error. The V gene is TRBV20-1, the J gene TRBJ2-7; 14 bases are shared with TRBD2. Germline CDR1 DFQATT, CDR2 SNEGSKA (reference sequence). The CDR3 runs 16 residues. The CDR3 reads CSASSGLAGENHPRLF. CDR3 in DNA: TGCAGTGCTAGTTCGGGACTAGCGGGGGAAAACCACCCCAGGCTCTTC.

The chain uses TRBV23-1 and TRBJ2-7, with 7 bases aligning to TRBD1. TRBV23-1 is designated an ORF whose function remains uncertain. The CDR3 contains 13 residues. V gave up 3 bases and J gave up 7 bases; unmatched junction bases: 6. CDR3 nucleotides: TGCGCCAGCAGTCAGCCCCGGGACAGAGAGCAGTACTTC. It translates to CASSQPRDREQYF.

The table lists this clone with a count of one. The chain couples TRBV11-2 to TRBJ1-1; 7 bases are shared with TRBD1. Germline lookup yields CDR1 SGHAT and CDR2 FQNNGV. Trimming took 5 bases from V and 2 from J; bases not matched to a gene: 5. The CDR3 extends over 14 amino acids. The CDR3, as DNA: TGTGCCAGCAGCCCGGACAGGTATAACACTGAAGCTTTCTTT. It yields the protein CASSPDRYNTEAFF. The full variable domain, its missing parts supplied by reference TRBV11-2 and TRBJ1-1, is EAGVAQSPRYKIIEKRQSVAFWCNPISGHATLYWYQQILGQGPKLLIQFQNNGVVDDSQLPKDRFSAERLKGVDSTLKIQPAKLEDSAVYLCASSPDRYNTEAFFGQGTRLTVV.

The J gene is TRBJ1-1, the V gene TRBV18; D gene ambiguous. Per germline, CDR1 KGHSH and CDR2 LQKENI. The CDR3 extends over 14 amino acids. Trimming stripped 2 bases from V and 2 bases from J, with 9 bases between. The CDR3 spells CASSPRETNTEAFF. The CDR3 bases are TGTGCCAGCTCACCAAGGGAGACCAACACTGAAGCTTTCTTT.

The chain uses TRBV19 and TRBJ2-1, with D possibly being TRBD1 (5 bases). The CDR3 totals 18 residues. Germline loops: CDR1 LNHDA, CDR2 SQIVND (reference sequence). V was pared by 9 bases and J by 5 bases, with 29 bases between. The CDR3 sequence is CASNPKPGPTAKNNEQFF. As DNA, the CDR3 is TGTGCCAGCAACCCCAAACCCGGTCCGACAGCGAAAAACAATGAGCAGTTCTTC.

V gene TRBV9 combines with J gene TRBJ2-1; TRBD2 agrees at 14 bases. J gave up 9 bases and V 0 bases, and 2 bases lay outside the gene matches. Germline-derived CDR1 and CDR2 are SGDLS and YYNGEE. This CDR3 is built from 15 residues. The CDR3 DNA follows: TGTGCCAGCAGCGTAGCAGGGACTAGCGGGAGTGAGCAGTTCTTC. It yields the protein CASSVAGTSGSEQFF.